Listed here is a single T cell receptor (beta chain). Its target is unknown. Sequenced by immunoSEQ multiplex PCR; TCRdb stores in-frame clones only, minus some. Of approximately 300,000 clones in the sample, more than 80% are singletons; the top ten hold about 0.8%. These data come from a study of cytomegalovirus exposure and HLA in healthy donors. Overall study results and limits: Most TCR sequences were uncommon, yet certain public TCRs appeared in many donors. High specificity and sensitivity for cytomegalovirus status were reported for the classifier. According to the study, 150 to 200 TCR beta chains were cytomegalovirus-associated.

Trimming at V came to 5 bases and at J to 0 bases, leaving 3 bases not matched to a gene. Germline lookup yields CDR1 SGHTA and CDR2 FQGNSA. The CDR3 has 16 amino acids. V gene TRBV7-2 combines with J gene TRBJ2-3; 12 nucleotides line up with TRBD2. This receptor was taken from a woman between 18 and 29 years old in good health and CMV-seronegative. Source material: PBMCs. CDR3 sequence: CASSLGTSGSTDTQYF. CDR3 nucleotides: TGTGCCAGCAGCCTCGGGACTAGCGGGAGCACAGATACGCAGTATTTT. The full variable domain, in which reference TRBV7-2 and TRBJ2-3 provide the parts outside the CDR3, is GAGVSQSPSNKVTEKGKDVELRCDPISGHTALYWYRQSLGQGLEFLIYFQGNSAPDKSGLPSDRFSAERTGGSVSTLTIQRTQQEDSAVYLCASSLGTSGSTDTQYFGPGTRLTVL.